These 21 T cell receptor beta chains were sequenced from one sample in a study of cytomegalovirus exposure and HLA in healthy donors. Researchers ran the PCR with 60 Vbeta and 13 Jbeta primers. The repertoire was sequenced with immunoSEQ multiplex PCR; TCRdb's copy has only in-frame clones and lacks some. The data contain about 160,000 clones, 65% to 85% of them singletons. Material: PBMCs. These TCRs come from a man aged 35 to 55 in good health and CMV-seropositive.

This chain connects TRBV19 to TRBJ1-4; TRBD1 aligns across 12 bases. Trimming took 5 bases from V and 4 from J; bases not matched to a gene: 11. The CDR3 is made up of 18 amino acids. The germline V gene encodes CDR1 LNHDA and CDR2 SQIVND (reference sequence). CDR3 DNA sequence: TGTGCCAGTAGTGCTACCGGGACAGGGGGCGCGGGTAATGAAAAACTGTTTTTT. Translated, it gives CASSATGTGGAGNEKLFF.

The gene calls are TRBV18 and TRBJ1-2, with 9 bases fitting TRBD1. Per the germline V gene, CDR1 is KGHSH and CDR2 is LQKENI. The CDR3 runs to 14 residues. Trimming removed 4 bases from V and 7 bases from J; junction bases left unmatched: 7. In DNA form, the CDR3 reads TGTGCCAGCTCACTCAGACAGGGGGTTGGTGGCTACACCTTC. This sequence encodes CASSLRQGVGGYTF.

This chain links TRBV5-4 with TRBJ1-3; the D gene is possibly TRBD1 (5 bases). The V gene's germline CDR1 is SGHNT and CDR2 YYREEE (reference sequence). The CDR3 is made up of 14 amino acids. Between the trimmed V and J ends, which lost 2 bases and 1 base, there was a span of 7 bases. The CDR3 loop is CASSFRQSGNTIYF. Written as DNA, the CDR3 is TGTGCCAGCAGCTTTCGACAGTCTGGAAACACCATATATTTT.

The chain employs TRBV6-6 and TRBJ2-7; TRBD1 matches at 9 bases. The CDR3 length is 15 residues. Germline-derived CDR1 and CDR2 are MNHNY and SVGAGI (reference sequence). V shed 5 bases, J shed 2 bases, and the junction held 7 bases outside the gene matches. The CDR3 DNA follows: TGTGCCAGCAGTGTCCGGGACAGGGTAACCTACGAGCAGTACTTC. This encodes CASSVRDRVTYEQYF.

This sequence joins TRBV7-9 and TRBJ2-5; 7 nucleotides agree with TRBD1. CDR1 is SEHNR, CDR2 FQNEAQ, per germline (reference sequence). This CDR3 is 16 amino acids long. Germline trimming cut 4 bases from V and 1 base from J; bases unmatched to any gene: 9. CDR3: CASSWRTGITQETQYF. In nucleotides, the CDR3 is TGTGCCAGCAGCTGGAGGACAGGTATAACCCAAGAGACCCAGTACTTC. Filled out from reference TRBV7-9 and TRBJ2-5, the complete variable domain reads DTGVSQNPRHKITKRGQNVTFRCDPISEHNRLYWYRQTLGQGPEFLTYFQNEAQLEKSRLLSDRFSAERPKGSFSTLEIQRTEQGDSAMYLCASSWRTGITQETQYFGPGTRLLVL.

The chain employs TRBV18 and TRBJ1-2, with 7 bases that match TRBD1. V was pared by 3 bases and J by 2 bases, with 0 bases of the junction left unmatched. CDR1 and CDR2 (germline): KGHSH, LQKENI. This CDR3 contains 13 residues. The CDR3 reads CASSPTGNYGYTF. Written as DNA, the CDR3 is TGTGCCAGCTCACCGACAGGGAACTATGGCTACACCTTC.

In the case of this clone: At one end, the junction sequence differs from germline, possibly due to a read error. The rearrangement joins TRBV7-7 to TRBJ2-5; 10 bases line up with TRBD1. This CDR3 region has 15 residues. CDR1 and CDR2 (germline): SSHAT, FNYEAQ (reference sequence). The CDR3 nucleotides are TGTGCTAGCAGCCGTGGACAGGGGGGTCAAGAGACCCAGTACTTC. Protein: CASSRGQGGQETQYF.

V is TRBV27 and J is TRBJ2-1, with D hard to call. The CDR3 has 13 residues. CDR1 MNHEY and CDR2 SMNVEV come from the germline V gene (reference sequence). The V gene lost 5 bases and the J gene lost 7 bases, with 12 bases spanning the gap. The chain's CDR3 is CASSVSLWNEQFF. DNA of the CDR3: TGTGCCAGCAGTGTCTCACTCTGGAATGAGCAGTTCTTC.

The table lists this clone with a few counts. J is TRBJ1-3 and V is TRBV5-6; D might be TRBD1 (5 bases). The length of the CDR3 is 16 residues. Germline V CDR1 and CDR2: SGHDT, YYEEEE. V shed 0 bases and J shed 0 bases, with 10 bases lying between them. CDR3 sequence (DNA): TGTGCCAGCAGCTTGGGTACGGACACCTCTGGAAACACCATATATTTT. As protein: CASSLGTDTSGNTIYF.

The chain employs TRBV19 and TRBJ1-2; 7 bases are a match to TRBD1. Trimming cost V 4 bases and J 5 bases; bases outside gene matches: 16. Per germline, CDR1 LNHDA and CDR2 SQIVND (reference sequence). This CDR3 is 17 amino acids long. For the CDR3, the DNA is TGTGCCAGTAGTACTCCCCTCCGGGACAGTTTTTTATATGGCTACACCTTC. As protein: CASSTPLRDSFLYGYTF.

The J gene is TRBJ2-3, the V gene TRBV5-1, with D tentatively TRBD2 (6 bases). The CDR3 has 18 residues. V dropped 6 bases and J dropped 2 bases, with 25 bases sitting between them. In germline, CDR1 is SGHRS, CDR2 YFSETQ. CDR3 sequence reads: CASKEGEAQGQLTDTQYF. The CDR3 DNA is TGCGCCAGCAAGGAGGGAGAAGCGCAGGGTCAGCTCACAGATACGCAGTATTTT.

Written as DNA, the CDR3 is TGTGCCAGCAGCAGCCCCCAAACAGGGCCCGAGCAGTACTTC. Translated, it gives CASSSPQTGPEQYF. The chain has TRBV27 and TRBJ2-7, with a weak D call TRBD1 (6 bases). This CDR3 is built from 14 residues. Looked up from germline, CDR1 is MNHEY and CDR2 is SMNVEV (reference sequence). V lost 6 bases and J lost 6, with 18 bases in between.

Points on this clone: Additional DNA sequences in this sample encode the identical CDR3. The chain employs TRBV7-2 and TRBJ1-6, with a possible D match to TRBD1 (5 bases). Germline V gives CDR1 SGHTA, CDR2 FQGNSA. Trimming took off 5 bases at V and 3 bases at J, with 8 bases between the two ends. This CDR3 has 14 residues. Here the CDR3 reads CASSMTVYNSPLHF. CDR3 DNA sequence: TGTGCCAGCAGCATGACAGTCTATAATTCACCCCTCCACTTT.

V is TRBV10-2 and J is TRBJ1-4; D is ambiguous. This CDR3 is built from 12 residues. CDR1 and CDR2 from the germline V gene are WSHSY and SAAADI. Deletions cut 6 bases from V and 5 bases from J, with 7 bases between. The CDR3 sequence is CASSAVNEKLFF. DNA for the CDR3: TGCGCCAGCAGCGCGGTGAATGAAAAACTGTTTTTT.

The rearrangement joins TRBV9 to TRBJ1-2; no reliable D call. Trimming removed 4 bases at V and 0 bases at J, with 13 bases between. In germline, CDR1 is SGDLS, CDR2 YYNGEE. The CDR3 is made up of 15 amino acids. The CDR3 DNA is TGTGCCAGCAGCCAAGGTCGGGGTACTAACTATGGCTACACCTTC. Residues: CASSQGRGTNYGYTF.

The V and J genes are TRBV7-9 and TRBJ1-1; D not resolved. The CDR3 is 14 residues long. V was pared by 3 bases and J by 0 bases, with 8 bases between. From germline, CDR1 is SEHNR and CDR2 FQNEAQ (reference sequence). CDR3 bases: TGTGCCAGCAGCTTGGAGGGCATGAACACTGAAGCTTTCTTT. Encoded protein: CASSLEGMNTEAFF.

CDR3 protein: CASSTRDYNEQFF. CDR3 in DNA: TGTGCCAGCAGTACCCGGGACTACAATGAGCAGTTCTTC. J is TRBJ2-1 and V is TRBV4-2; a weak D match, TRBD2 (5 bases). The CDR3 is 13 residues long. V lost 6 bases, J lost 3 bases, and 9 bases lay in between. Germline loops: CDR1 LGHNA, CDR2 YNFKEQ.

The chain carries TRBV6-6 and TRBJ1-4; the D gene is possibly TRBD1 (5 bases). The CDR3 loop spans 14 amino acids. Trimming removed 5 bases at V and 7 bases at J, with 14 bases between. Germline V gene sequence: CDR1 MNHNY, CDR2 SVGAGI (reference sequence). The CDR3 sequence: CASSRLGGGEKLFF. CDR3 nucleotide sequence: TGTGCCAGCAGTCGCCTGGGGGGTGGTGAAAAACTGTTTTTT.

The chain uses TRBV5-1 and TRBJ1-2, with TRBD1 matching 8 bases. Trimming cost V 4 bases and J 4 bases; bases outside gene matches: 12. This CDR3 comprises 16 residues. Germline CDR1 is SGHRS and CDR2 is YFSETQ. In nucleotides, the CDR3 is TGCGCCAGCAGCCAAAGGACAGGGAGAGAGGGCTATGGCTACACCTTC. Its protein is CASSQRTGREGYGYTF.

The CDR3 region has the DNA TGCGCCAGCAGCTTGGTGGGACAGGGGGACACTGAAGCTTTCTTT. This codes for CASSLVGQGDTEAFF. The J gene is TRBJ1-1, the V gene TRBV5-1, with 11 bases fitting TRBD1. Germline lookup yields CDR1 SGHRS and CDR2 YFSETQ. The CDR3 consists of 15 residues. J gave up 3 bases and V 0 bases, and 1 base lay outside the gene matches.

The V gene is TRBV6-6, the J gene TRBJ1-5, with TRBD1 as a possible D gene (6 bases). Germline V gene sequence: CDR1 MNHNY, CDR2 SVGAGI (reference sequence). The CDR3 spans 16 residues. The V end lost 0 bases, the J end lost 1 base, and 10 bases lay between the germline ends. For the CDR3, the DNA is TGTGCCAGCAGTTACTCGAACAGGGTGAGCAATCAGCCCCAGCATTTT. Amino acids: CASSYSNRVSNQPQHF.